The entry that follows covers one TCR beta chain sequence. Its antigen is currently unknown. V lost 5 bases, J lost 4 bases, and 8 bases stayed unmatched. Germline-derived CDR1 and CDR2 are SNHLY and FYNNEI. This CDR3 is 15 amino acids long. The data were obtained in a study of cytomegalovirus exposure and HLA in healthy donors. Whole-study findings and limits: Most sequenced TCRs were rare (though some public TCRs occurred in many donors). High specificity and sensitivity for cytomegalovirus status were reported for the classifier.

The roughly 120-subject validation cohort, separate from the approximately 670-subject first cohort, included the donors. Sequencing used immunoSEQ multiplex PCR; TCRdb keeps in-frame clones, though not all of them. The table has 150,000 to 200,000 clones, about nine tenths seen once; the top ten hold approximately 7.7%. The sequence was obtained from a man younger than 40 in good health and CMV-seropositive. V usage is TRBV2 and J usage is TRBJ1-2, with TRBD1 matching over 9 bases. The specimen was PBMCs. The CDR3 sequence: CASSFTGGLSYGYTF. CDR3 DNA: TGTGCCAGCAGTTTTACAGGGGGCCTTTCCTATGGCTACACCTTC.